Sequencing of this TCR beta chain was carried out in a study of cytomegalovirus exposure and HLA in healthy donors. On the study more broadly: When fewer than 400 donors were genotyped, 80% to 90% of them were found to fall in the Caucasian-associated ancestry cluster.

The CDR3 contains 14 residues. CDR1 is SNHLY, CDR2 FYNNEI, per germline. The J segment lost 3 bases and the V segment lost 6 bases, leaving 2 bases of the junction unmatched. This PCR relied on a set of 60 Vbeta primers and 13 Jbeta primers. The assay was immunoSEQ multiplex PCR, and TCRdb's table has in-frame clones only and misses some. The sample lists approximately 150,000 clones; about 64% were seen once. As for this clone: Its antigen is undetermined.

Findings of the study overall: TCR beta sequences reportedly predicted most subjects' HLA-A and HLA-B alleles accurately. In a later analysis, parvovirus B19, influenza, CMV and Epstein-Barr virus appeared linked to several top co-occurrence clusters.

The specimen was PBMCs. V and J are TRBV2 and TRBJ2-2, with 9 nucleotides matching TRBD1. This TCR derives from a woman aged 30 to 39 in good health and CMV-seropositive. In DNA, the CDR3 is TGTGCCAGCAGGAGACAGGGGGACACCGGGGAGCTGTTTTTT. It translates to CASRRQGDTGELFF.